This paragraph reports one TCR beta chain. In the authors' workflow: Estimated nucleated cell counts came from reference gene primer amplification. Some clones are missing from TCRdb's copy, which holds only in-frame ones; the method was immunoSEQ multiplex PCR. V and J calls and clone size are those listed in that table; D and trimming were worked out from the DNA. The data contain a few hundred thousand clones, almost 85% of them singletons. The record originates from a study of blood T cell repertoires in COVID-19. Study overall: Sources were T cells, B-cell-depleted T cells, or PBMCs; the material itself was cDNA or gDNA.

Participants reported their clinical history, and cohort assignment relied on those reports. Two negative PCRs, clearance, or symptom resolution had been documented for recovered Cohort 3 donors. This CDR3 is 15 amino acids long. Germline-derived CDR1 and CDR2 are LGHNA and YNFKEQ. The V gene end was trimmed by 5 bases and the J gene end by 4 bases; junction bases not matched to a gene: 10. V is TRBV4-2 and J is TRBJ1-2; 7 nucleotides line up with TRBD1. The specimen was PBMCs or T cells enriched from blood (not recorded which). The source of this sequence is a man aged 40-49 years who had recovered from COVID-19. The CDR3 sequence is CASSSTGTDLYGYTF. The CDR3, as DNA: TGTGCCAGCAGCTCGACCGGGACAGATCTCTATGGCTACACCTTC.